Each of the 11 T cell receptor beta chains below was sequenced from the same sample in a study of shared clonotypes between healthy human individuals. Measured with immunoSEQ multiplex PCR; TCRdb has only the in-frame clones, and not every one. The table records 2 million to 2.5 million clones, more than 85% of them present only once. The sequencing input was naive CD4+ T cells from PBMCs. Subset reported: CD45RA+ positively selected. The receptors shown here come from a man younger than 35 in good health. Some clones in this sample may be carry-over from other donors' samples.

The chain combines TRBV28 with TRBJ1-2; D unresolved. V was pared by 2 bases and J by 3 bases, with 13 bases between. CDR3 length equals 15 residues. Germline-derived CDR1 and CDR2 are MDHEN and SYDVKM. The CDR3 nucleotides read TGTGCCAGCAGTTTACGACGGCCCAATTACTATGGCTACACCTTC. This sequence encodes CASSLRRPNYYGYTF.

With regard to this clone: The same CDR3 can be traced to other DNA sequences in this sample. This rearrangement joins TRBV2 to TRBJ1-5; D perhaps matches TRBD1 (5 bases). The CDR3 covers 14 residues. Per the germline V gene, CDR1 is SNHLY and CDR2 is FYNNEI. V was cut by 6 bases and J by 0 bases, with 9 bases left in between. The CDR3 coding sequence is TGTGCCAGCAGCCTCGACAGTAGCAATCAGCCCCAGCATTTT. Translation gives CASSLDSSNQPQHF.

A single count supports this clone. The chain uses TRBV2 and TRBJ2-7; TRBD2 is a possible D gene (6 bases). Germline loops: CDR1 SNHLY, CDR2 FYNNEI. V lost 6 bases, J lost 6 bases, and 15 bases lay in between. CDR3 length: 13 amino acids. The CDR3 spells CASSGSRDGEQYF. Written as DNA, the CDR3 is TGTGCCAGCAGCGGGAGCAGGGATGGCGAGCAGTACTTC.

Only one count was recorded for this clone. V is TRBV28 and J is TRBJ2-7; possible D gene TRBD2, 6 bases. Germline V CDR1 and CDR2: MDHEN, SYDVKM. The CDR3 contains 16 residues. Deletions cut 7 bases from V and 0 bases from J, with 19 bases between. The CDR3 is CASTTVWAAGSYEQYF. In DNA, the CDR3 is TGTGCCAGCACTACAGTTTGGGCAGCGGGCTCCTACGAGCAGTACTTC.

V and J are TRBV2 and TRBJ2-6, with 10 nucleotides matching TRBD2. Germline CDR1 reads SNHLY; CDR2 reads FYNNEI. The CDR3 totals 17 residues. V shed 6 bases, J shed 4 bases, and the junction held 9 bases outside the gene matches. The CDR3 loop is CASSWTSGPRGANVLTF. In nucleotides, the CDR3 is TGTGCCAGCAGCTGGACTAGCGGCCCGCGGGGGGCCAACGTCCTGACTTTC.

The chain couples TRBV27 to TRBJ2-7, with TRBD2 matching over 13 bases. This CDR3 region has 15 residues. After removal of 3 bases from V and 7 bases from J, the junction contained 6 bases not matched to a gene. Looked up from germline, CDR1 is MNHEY and CDR2 is SMNVEV (reference sequence). CDR3 bases: TGTGCCAGCAGTTTCCTGGGACTAGCGGGATTTGAGCAGTACTTC. It is translated as CASSFLGLAGFEQYF.

The gene calls are TRBV5-4 and TRBJ2-4, with a weak D call TRBD2 (5 bases). Trimming cost V 1 base and J 5 bases, with 10 bases left between them. CDR1 and CDR2 (germline): SGHNT, YYREEE (reference sequence). CDR3 size: 14 residues. DNA for the CDR3: TGTGCCAGCAGCTTGATGGGTAGCGAAAACATTCAGTACTTC. It translates to CASSLMGSENIQYF.

The chain recombines TRBV2 with TRBJ2-2; D is undetermined. The ends were cut back, 3 bases at V and 4 bases at J, with 12 bases in the middle. CDR3 length: 15 amino acids. CDR1 SNHLY and CDR2 FYNNEI come from the germline V gene. The CDR3 sequence: CASSDEHITTGELFF. DNA for the CDR3: TGTGCCAGCAGTGATGAGCACATTACCACCGGGGAGCTGTTTTTT. The entire variable domain, with the rest obtained from reference TRBV2 and TRBJ2-2, is as follows: EPEVTQTPSHQVTQMGQEVILRCVPISNHLYFYWYRQILGQKVEFLVSFYNNEISEKSEIFDDQFSVERPDGSNFTLKIRSTKLEDSAMYFCASSDEHITTGELFFGEGSRLTVL.

The rearrangement links TRBV6-5 to TRBJ2-1; 7 bases are a match to TRBD2. After removal of 6 bases from V and 7 bases from J, the junction contained 3 bases not matched to a gene. Germline CDR1 MNHEY, CDR2 SVGAGI. There are 12 residues in the CDR3. CDR3 DNA: TGTGCCAGCAGCCAAGCGGGGAATGAGCAGTTCTTC. Amino acids: CASSQAGNEQFF.

As regards this clone: The sample contains more than one DNA sequence encoding this CDR3. This chain connects TRBV18 to TRBJ2-3; 10 bases align to TRBD2. The CDR3 has 16 amino acids. V gave up 2 bases and J gave up 0 bases; unmatched junction bases: 2. Germline CDR1 KGHSH, CDR2 LQKENI. The DNA for the CDR3 is TGTGCCAGCTCACCAATACTAGCGGGGAGCACAGATACGCAGTATTTT. Translation: CASSPILAGSTDTQYF.

This chain joins TRBV2 and TRBJ1-2; D unresolved. Between the trimmed V and J ends, which lost 1 base and 8 bases, there was a span of 14 bases. Looked up from germline, CDR1 is SNHLY and CDR2 is FYNNEI. The CDR3 extends over 14 amino acids. The CDR3 is CASSEVVTPTGYTF. The CDR3 nucleotides read TGTGCCAGCAGTGAAGTGGTAACTCCCACCGGCTACACCTTC.